The clone carrying this T cell receptor (beta chain) was seen a few times. Authors' analysis steps: Scientists estimated how many nucleated cells there were by amplifying reference gene primers. The method was immunoSEQ multiplex PCR; TCRdb's version includes in-frame clones alone and lacks a portion of them. That table gives V, J and clone size, and the DNA gave D and trimming. The table includes over 150,000 clones, approximately 80% detected once. These data come from a study of blood T cell repertoires in COVID-19. Study-level background: Italy, Spain and the United States were the sources of the convalescent and acute COVID-19 samples. The analysed material was cDNA or gDNA that came from T cells, B-cell-depleted T cells, or PBMCs.

The V gene's germline CDR1 is MNHEY and CDR2 SVGAGI. V was clipped by 0 bases and J by 4 bases, with 12 bases between them. The CDR3 covers 16 residues. The chain recombines TRBV6-5 with TRBJ2-2; D may be TRBD2 (7 bases). The TCR comes from a woman aged 60 to 75 with acute or convalescent COVID-19. Source material: peripheral blood. The CDR3 bases are TGTGCCAGCAGTTACTCCGGACTAGGGGGCACCGGGGAGCTGTTTTTT. This translates into CASSYSGLGGTGELFF.